This TCR beta chain stems from a study of HIV-infected patients and healthy controls (dated by TCRdb to between 2012 and 2015). Compared with germline, V lacks 3 bases and J lacks 9 bases; bases without a gene match: 8. The CDR3 covers 15 residues, taking in both the cysteine and the phenylalanine. The entry retains the CDR3 DNA only, 45 bases that are in frame from base 1. Reading the germline V gene gives CDR1 SGHVS and CDR2 FQNEAQ. Libraries were constructed by 5' RACE. TCRdb lists the instrument as Illumina MiSeq. The raw public reads went through TCRdb reprocessing: fastp at Q25, MiXCR clone calling, in-frame beta chains kept. A single entry per CDR3 protein holds the most common genes and DNA from its merged rows. Within this sample are roughly 70,000 distinct CDR3 sequences, with about 15% of them counted one time only. Approximately 5% of the sample is taken by the ten largest. This clonotype appeared many times. There is no known antigen for this receptor. No qualities accompany the bases; no much larger clone lies one base away.

The chain uses TRBV7-8 and TRBJ2-7; 13 bases in between match TRBD2. The sequenced sample consisted of CD4+ T cells from blood. The sequence derives from a human donor in good health. In nucleotides, the sequence is TGTGCCAGCAGCTTCCTAGGGACTAGCGGGGTGGGGCAGTACTTC. Its protein reads: CASSFLGTSGVGQYF.